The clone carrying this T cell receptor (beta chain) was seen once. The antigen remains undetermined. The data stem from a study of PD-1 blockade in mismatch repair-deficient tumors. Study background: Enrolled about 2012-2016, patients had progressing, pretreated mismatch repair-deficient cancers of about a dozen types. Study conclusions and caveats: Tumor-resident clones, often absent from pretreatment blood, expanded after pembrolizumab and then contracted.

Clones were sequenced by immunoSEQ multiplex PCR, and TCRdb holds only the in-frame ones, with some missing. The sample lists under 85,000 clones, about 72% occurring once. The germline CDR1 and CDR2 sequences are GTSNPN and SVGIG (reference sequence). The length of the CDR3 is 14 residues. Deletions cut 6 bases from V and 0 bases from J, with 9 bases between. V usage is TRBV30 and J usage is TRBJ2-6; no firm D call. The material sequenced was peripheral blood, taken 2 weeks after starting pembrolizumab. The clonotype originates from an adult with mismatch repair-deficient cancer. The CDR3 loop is CACTGPSGANVLTF. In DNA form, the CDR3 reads TGTGCCTGCACCGGCCCCTCTGGGGCCAACGTCCTGACTTTC.